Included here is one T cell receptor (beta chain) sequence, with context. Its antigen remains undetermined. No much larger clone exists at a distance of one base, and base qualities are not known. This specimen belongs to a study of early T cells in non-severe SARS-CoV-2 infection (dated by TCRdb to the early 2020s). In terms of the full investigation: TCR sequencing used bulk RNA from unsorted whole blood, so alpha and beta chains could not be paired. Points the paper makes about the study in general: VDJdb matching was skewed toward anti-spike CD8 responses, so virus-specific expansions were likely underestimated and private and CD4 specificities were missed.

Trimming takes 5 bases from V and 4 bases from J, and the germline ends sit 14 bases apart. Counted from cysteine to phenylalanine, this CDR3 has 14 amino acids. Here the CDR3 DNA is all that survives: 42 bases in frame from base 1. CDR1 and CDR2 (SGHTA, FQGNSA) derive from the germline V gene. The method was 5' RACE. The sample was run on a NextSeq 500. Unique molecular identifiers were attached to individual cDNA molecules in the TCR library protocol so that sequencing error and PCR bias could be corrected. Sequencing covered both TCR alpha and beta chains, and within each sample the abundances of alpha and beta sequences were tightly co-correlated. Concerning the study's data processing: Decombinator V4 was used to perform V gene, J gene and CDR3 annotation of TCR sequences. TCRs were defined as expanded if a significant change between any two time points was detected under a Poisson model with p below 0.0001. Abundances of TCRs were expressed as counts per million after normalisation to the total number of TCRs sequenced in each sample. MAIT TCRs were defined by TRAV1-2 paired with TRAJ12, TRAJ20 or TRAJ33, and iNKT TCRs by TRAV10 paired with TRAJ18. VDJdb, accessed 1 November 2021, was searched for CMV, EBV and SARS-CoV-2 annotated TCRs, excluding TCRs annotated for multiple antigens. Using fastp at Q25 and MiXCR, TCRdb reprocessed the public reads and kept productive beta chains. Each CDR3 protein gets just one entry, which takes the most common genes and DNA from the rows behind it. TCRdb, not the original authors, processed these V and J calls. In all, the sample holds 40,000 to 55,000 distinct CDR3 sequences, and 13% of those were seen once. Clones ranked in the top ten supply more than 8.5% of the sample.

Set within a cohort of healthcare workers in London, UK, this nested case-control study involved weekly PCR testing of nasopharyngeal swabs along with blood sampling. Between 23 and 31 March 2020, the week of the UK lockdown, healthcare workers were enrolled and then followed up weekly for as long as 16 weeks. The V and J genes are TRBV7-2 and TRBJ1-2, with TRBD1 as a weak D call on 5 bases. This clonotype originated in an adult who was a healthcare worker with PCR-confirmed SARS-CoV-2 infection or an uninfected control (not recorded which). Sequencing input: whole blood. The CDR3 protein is CASSPAGQPYGYTF. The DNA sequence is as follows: TGTGCCAGCAGCCCAGCAGGGCAGCCCTATGGCTACACCTTC.